The 17 T cell receptor beta chains below come from one sample, sequenced in a study of shared clonotypes between healthy human individuals. Data came from immunoSEQ multiplex PCR; TCRdb stores just in-frame clones and leaves some out. The sample gives about 1.1 million clones, approximately 80% of which show up once; roughly 0.83% is in the top ten. Sequencing was carried out using memory CD4+ T cells from PBMCs. Subset specified: CD45RA-negative fraction. The receptors derive from a man aged 18 to 30 in good health. Some clones in this sample may be carry-over from other donors' samples.

Concerning this clone itself: Distinct nucleotide sequences in the sample also encode this CDR3. J is TRBJ1-1 and V is TRBV6-5; D unresolved. With 6 bases removed from V and 2 bases from J, the gap between germline ends came to 4 bases. The germline V gene encodes CDR1 MNHEY and CDR2 SVGAGI. CDR3 size: 11 residues. In DNA, the CDR3 is TGTGCCAGCAGGCAAAACACTGAAGCTTTCTTT. This codes for CASRQNTEAFF.

This clone came up once. This chain uses TRBV7-8 with TRBJ1-2, with unresolved D. The CDR3 extends over 15 amino acids. The V gene lost 2 bases and the J gene lost 2 bases, with 12 bases spanning the gap. Per the germline V gene, CDR1 is SGHVS and CDR2 is FQNEAQ. CDR3 amino acids: CASSLTWGSNYGYTF. The CDR3 DNA reads TGTGCCAGCAGCTTAACTTGGGGTTCCAACTATGGCTACACCTTC.

This clone has more than one count but fewer than ten. The rearrangement joins TRBV27 to TRBJ2-1; 7 bases are a match to TRBD2. Germline trimming cut 3 bases from V and 4 bases from J; bases unmatched to any gene: 9. The CDR3 spans 16 residues. Germline loops: CDR1 MNHEY, CDR2 SMNVEV (reference sequence). CDR3 protein: CASSFGWGSGYNEQFF. The CDR3 nucleotides are TGTGCCAGCAGTTTCGGATGGGGTAGCGGGTACAATGAGCAGTTCTTC.

This clone was counted a single time. This may stem from a read error, because a much larger clone lies one nucleotide away. This same CDR3 is encoded by further DNA sequences in the sample. The rearrangement joins TRBV30 to TRBJ2-7; D unresolved. In germline, CDR1 is GTSNPN, CDR2 SVGIG (reference sequence). This CDR3 has 14 amino acids. The V and J ends lost 0 bases and 0 bases respectively, with 9 bases between them. This CDR3 reads CAWSVLKGSYEQYF. CDR3 nucleotide sequence: TGTGCCTGGAGTGTACTCAAGGGCTCCTACGAGCAGTACTTC. The variable domain in full, completed from reference TRBV30 and TRBJ2-7, reads SQTIHQWPATLVQPVGSPLSLECTVEGTSNPNLYWYRQAAGRGLQLLFYSVGIGQISSEVPQNLSASRPQDRQFILSSKKLLLSDSGFYLCAWSVLKGSYEQYFGPGTRLTVT.

The chain is built from TRBV10-1 and TRBJ1-3, with 8 bases that match TRBD1. The germline V gene encodes CDR1 WNHNN and CDR2 SYGVQD (reference sequence). V lost 3 bases, J lost 2 bases, and 3 bases stayed unmatched. This CDR3 comprises 15 residues. CDR3 bases: TGCGCCAGCAGTGATGCGGACAGGGCTGGAAACACCATATATTTT. The encoded protein is CASSDADRAGNTIYF.

The chain has TRBV9 and TRBJ1-4, with D possibly matching TRBD1 (6 bases). Trimming cost V 4 bases and J 6 bases, with 13 bases left between them. This CDR3 has 14 residues. Germline-derived CDR1 and CDR2 are SGDLS and YYNGEE. CDR3 sequence (DNA): TGTGCCAGCAGCCCCTATGGGGGCGATGAAAAACTGTTTTTT. Translated: CASSPYGGDEKLFF.

This clone appeared many times. This chain uses TRBV5-1 with TRBJ2-3; D might be TRBD2 (6 bases). CDR1 is SGHRS and CDR2 is YFSETQ in the germline V gene. This CDR3 has 14 amino acids. V was pared by 3 bases and J by 4 bases, with 12 bases between. The CDR3 loop reads CASSSPAGADTQYF. The CDR3 region has the DNA TGCGCCAGCAGCTCCCCAGCGGGTGCAGATACGCAGTATTTT.

Turning to this clone: Distinct nucleotide sequences in the sample also encode this CDR3. The chain joins TRBV20-1 to TRBJ2-1; weak D call: TRBD2 (5 bases). Trimming took 3 bases from V and 7 from J, leaving 7 bases between them. CDR1 is DFQATT, CDR2 SNEGSKA, per germline (reference sequence). CDR3 size: 11 residues. CDR3 protein: CSASGGNEQFF. The CDR3 nucleotides are TGCAGTGCTAGTGGCGGGAATGAGCAGTTCTTC.

This clone was picked up one time. The rearrangement links TRBV5-1 to TRBJ2-3; D gene unclear. Trimming stripped 1 base from V and 6 bases from J, with 6 bases between. The CDR3 is 12 amino acids. Per the germline V gene, CDR1 is SGHRS and CDR2 is YFSETQ. The CDR3 nucleotides read TGCGCCAGCAGCTTGTATCGGGATACGCAGTATTTT. Translated: CASSLYRDTQYF.

As concerns this clone: The junction and the germline gene differ at one end; a read error may be behind it. This chain uses TRBV5-4 with TRBJ2-3; 12 bases are shared with TRBD2. Germline lookup yields CDR1 SGHNT and CDR2 YYREEE (reference sequence). The CDR3 is made up of 15 amino acids. The CDR3: CASSSGLAGMDTQYF. CDR3 bases: TGTGCCAGCAGCTCCGGACTAGCGGGAATGGATACACAGTATTTT.

Remarks on this clone: Within the sample, other DNA sequences also encode this same CDR3. The chain uses TRBV5-1 and TRBJ2-7; 7 bases map to TRBD2. This CDR3 is 15 amino acids long. CDR1 and CDR2 (germline): SGHRS, YFSETQ. V was pared by 2 bases and J by 4 bases, with 9 bases of the junction left unmatched. CDR3 nucleotides: TGCGCCAGCAGCTTCGGAGGGAGGGCCTCGTACGAGCAGTACTTC. Amino acid sequence: CASSFGGRASYEQYF.

This clone appeared a few times. V gene TRBV5-8 combines with J gene TRBJ1-1; 7 bases match TRBD1. Trimming took 4 bases from V and 0 from J; bases not matched to a gene: 12. The CDR3 consists of 17 residues. From germline, CDR1 is SGHTS and CDR2 YDEGEE. The CDR3 region is CASSLGTAALMNTEAFF. The DNA of the CDR3 is TGTGCCAGCAGCCTGGGGACAGCCGCCCTGATGAACACTGAAGCTTTCTTT.

The chain carries TRBV5-4 and TRBJ2-5; 9 bases fit TRBD2. Germline CDR1 reads SGHNT; CDR2 reads YYREEE (reference sequence). V trimming: 0 bases; J trimming: 7 bases; junction bases outside the gene matches: 7. The CDR3 has 15 residues. CDR3 sequence: CASSLEPSGKWTQYF. DNA of the CDR3: TGTGCCAGCAGCTTGGAACCTAGCGGGAAATGGACCCAGTACTTC.

V is TRBV7-9 and J is TRBJ2-5, with 8 bases matching TRBD1. The ends lost 4 bases at V and 5 bases at J; junction bases unmatched: 6. Germline V gene lookup returns CDR1 SEHNR and CDR2 FQNEAQ (reference sequence). The CDR3 runs to 14 residues. The CDR3 region has the DNA TGTGCCAGCAGCTCACAGGGGGTTGGGGAGACCCAGTACTTC. It is translated as CASSSQGVGETQYF.

The J gene is TRBJ1-1, the V gene TRBV2, with 8 positions matching TRBD1. The CDR3 has 14 amino acids. V was clipped by 4 bases and J by 4 bases; unmatched bases: 5. The V gene's germline CDR1 is SNHLY and CDR2 FYNNEI. The CDR3 nucleotides read TGTGCCAGCAGTGGGTGGACAGGGCTCACTGAAGCTTTCTTT. It specifies CASSGWTGLTEAFF.

Concerning this clone: This same CDR3 is encoded by further DNA sequences in the sample. The V call is TRBV28, the J call TRBJ1-3; TRBD1 matches 12 bases. Losses at the gene ends were 4 bases for V and 4 bases for J; bases not matched to a gene: 5. The CDR3 has 16 residues. Germline CDR1 is MDHEN and CDR2 is SYDVKM. CDR3 sequence (DNA): TGTGCCAGCAGTTCGTTTGGGACAGGGGGCGGAAACACCATATATTTT. Translated, it gives CASSSFGTGGGNTIYF.

The chain recombines TRBV6-5 with TRBJ1-1; TRBD1 is a possible D gene (5 bases). Germline V gene sequence: CDR1 MNHEY, CDR2 SVGAGI. This CDR3 region has 14 residues. Between the trimmed V and J ends, which lost 3 bases and 0 bases, there was a span of 8 bases. The CDR3 region has the DNA TGTGCCAGCAGTTATGGCAGGGTGAACACTGAAGCTTTCTTT. Protein product: CASSYGRVNTEAFF.